The following is a T cell receptor (beta chain) sequence with its context. This sample stems from a study of blood T cell repertoires in COVID-19. About the research overall: Acute and convalescent COVID-19 samples came from the United States, Italy and Spain. Sample material is recorded as cDNA or gDNA derived from T cells, B-cell-depleted T cells, or PBMCs.

Per the original data handling: Counts of nucleated cells, estimated from reference gene primer amplification, were obtained. The protocol was immunoSEQ multiplex PCR, while the TCRdb copy is restricted to in-frame clones and leaves out a portion. V and J calls and clone size come straight from that table; D and trimming were deduced from the DNA. This sample has approximately 100,000 clones; around 91% occur once, and the top ten carry about 30%. Germline V gene lookup returns CDR1 LGHNA and CDR2 YNFKEQ. Trimming at V came to 0 bases and at J to 8 bases, leaving 12 bases not matched to a gene. This CDR3 is 16 amino acids long.

The receptor's source is a woman older than 75 with acute or convalescent COVID-19. The chain employs TRBV4-2 and TRBJ1-2; 7 bases are a match to TRBD1. The sequencing input was peripheral blood. Here the CDR3 reads CASSQEGLGGREGYTF. DNA of the CDR3: TGTGCCAGCAGCCAAGAAGGATTAGGGGGCAGGGAGGGCTACACCTTC.